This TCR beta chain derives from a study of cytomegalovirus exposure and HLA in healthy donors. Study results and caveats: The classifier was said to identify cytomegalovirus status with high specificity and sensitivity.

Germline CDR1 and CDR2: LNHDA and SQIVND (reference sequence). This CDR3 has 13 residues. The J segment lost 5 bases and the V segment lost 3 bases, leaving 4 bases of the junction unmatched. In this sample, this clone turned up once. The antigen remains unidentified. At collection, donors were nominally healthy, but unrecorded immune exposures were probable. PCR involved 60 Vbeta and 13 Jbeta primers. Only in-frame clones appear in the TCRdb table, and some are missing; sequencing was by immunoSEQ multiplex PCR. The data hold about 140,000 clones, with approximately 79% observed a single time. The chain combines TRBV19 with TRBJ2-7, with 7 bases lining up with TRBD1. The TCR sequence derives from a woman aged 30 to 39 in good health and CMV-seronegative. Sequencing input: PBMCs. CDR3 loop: CASSMRGLNEQYF. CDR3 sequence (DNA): TGTGCCAGTAGTATGAGGGGGCTCAACGAGCAGTACTTC.